These T cell receptor beta chains were read from a single sample in a study of lymphopenia after photon versus proton radiotherapy. Assay: immunoSEQ multiplex PCR; the TCRdb copy retains only in-frame clones and omits some. There are around 26,000 clones in the sample; roughly four fifths occur only once, and 20% to 25% lies in the top ten. The material sequenced was peripheral blood, taken from a patient treated with proton-based radiotherapy. These receptors were taken from a woman aged 70 to 79 with pancreatic cancer. CDR3s include the opening cysteine and the closing phenylalanine or tryptophan. The D gene is left open where the match is weak. Size is stated for part of the rows, as once, few or many counts, or as a class when the clone is expanded.

clone size: -; V gene: TRBV7-9; J gene: TRBJ1-4; D gene: -; CDR3 DNA: TGTGCCAGCAGCGGCAGGGCTAATGAAAAACTGTTTTTT; CDR3 protein: CASSGRANEKLFF
clone size: once; V gene: TRBV30; J gene: TRBJ2-5; D gene: TRBD1; CDR3 DNA: TGTGCCTGGAGTCCCGGACAGGGGATTTTTTCGATGGGGAAAGGGACCCAGTACTTC; CDR3 protein: CAWSPGQGIFSMGKGTQYF
clone size: -; V gene: TRBV9; J gene: TRBJ2-3; D gene: -; CDR3 DNA: TGTGCCAGCAGCGTCCGCACGGCGGGGACCTTAGATACGCAGTATTTT; CDR3 protein: CASSVRTAGTLDTQYF
clone size: -; V gene: TRBV5-3; J gene: TRBJ2-6; D gene: TRBD2; CDR3 DNA: TGTGCCAGAAGCCCCCTAGCGGGAACTATCTCTGGGGCCAACGTCCTGACTTTC; CDR3 protein: CARSPLAGTISGANVLTF
clone size: -; V gene: TRBV28; J gene: TRBJ1-4; D gene: -; CDR3 DNA: TGTGCCACCTCCTTAGGACCGGAAAAACTGTTTTTT; CDR3 protein: CATSLGPEKLFF
clone size: few; V gene: TRBV7-8; J gene: TRBJ2-2; D gene: TRBD2; CDR3 DNA: TGTGCCAGCAGCCCCAGGACTAGGGGGAACACCGGGGAGCTGTTTTTT; CDR3 protein: CASSPRTRGNTGELFF
clone size: -; V gene: TRBV5-1; J gene: TRBJ2-5; D gene: -; CDR3 DNA: TGCGCCAGCAGCTTGGATGTTTTGGGACCCCGAGAGACCCAGTACTTC; CDR3 protein: CASSLDVLGPRETQYF
clone size: -; V gene: TRBV19; J gene: TRBJ2-7; D gene: TRBD1; CDR3 DNA: TGTGCCAGTAGTAAGGGACAGGGATCCACCTACGAGCAGTACTTC; CDR3 protein: CASSKGQGSTYEQYF
clone size: -; V gene: TRBV27; J gene: TRBJ2-6; D gene: -; CDR3 DNA: TGTGCCAGCAGTTCCCGGGACACTGGGGCCAACGTCCTGACTTTC; CDR3 protein: CASSSRDTGANVLTF
clone size: -; V gene: TRBV15; J gene: TRBJ1-1; D gene: -; CDR3 DNA: TGTGCCACCAGCAGAGGCGGGGTTGAAACTGAAGCTTTCTTT; CDR3 protein: CATSRGGVETEAFF
clone size: -; V gene: TRBV9; J gene: TRBJ1-3; D gene: TRBD1; CDR3 DNA: TGTGCCAGCAGCGCCGGGACAGACCTCTCTGGAAACACCATATATTTT; CDR3 protein: CASSAGTDLSGNTIYF
clone size: medium-sized; V gene: TRBV5-1; J gene: TRBJ1-4; D gene: -; CDR3 DNA: TGCGCCAGCAGCCCGGACAGACCAACTAATGAAAAACTGTTTTTT; CDR3 protein: CASSPDRPTNEKLFF
clone size: -; V gene: TRBV30; J gene: TRBJ1-5; D gene: TRBD1; CDR3 DNA: TGTGCCTGGGGGACAGGGGGAAGCAATCAGCCCCAGCATTTT; CDR3 protein: CAWGTGGSNQPQHF
clone size: -; V gene: TRBV5-4; J gene: TRBJ1-2; D gene: -; CDR3 DNA: TGTGCCAGCAGCCCCGGCGGGTGGAGCTATGGCTACACCTTC; CDR3 protein: CASSPGGWSYGYTF
clone size: few; V gene: TRBV2; J gene: TRBJ1-3; D gene: TRBD1; CDR3 DNA: TGTGCCAGCAGGGGGACAGTCTCTGGAAACACCATATATTTT; CDR3 protein: CASRGTVSGNTIYF
clone size: once; V gene: TRBV19; J gene: TRBJ1-2; D gene: TRBD1; CDR3 DNA: TGTGCCAGTAGTAATGTGGGACAGAGCTACTATGGCTACACCTTC; CDR3 protein: CASSNVGQSYYGYTF
clone size: -; V gene: TRBV10-3; J gene: TRBJ1-2; D gene: -; CDR3 DNA: TGTGCCATCAGTGAGTCGGTCCCTGGGAGGCACCCACCTAACTATGGCTACACCTTC; CDR3 protein: CAISESVPGRHPPNYGYTF
clone size: few; V gene: TRBV30; J gene: TRBJ1-1; D gene: -; CDR3 DNA: TGTGCCTGGAGGCCCCCAGGGCTGGGCACTGAAGCTTTCTTT; CDR3 protein: CAWRPPGLGTEAFF
clone size: -; V gene: TRBV9; J gene: TRBJ2-3; D gene: TRBD1; CDR3 DNA: TGTGCCAGCAGCGCAAACCGGGACAGGGCCACAGATACGCAGTATTTT; CDR3 protein: CASSANRDRATDTQYF
clone size: -; V gene: TRBV6-5; J gene: TRBJ2-7; D gene: -; CDR3 DNA: TGTGCCAGCAGTCCCCTCTACGAGCAGTACTTC; CDR3 protein: CASSPLYEQYF
clone size: -; V gene: TRBV28; J gene: TRBJ1-2; D gene: -; CDR3 DNA: TGTGCCAGCCGCCCTGGGGGGGGGCTGAAGGAGGATGGCTACACCTTC; CDR3 protein: CASRPGGGLKEDGYTF
clone size: few; V gene: TRBV28; J gene: TRBJ1-1; D gene: TRBD1; CDR3 DNA: TGTGCCAGCAGCGGGGCAGGGGGGCCTGGCACTGAAGCTTTCTTT; CDR3 protein: CASSGAGGPGTEAFF
clone size: -; V gene: TRBV11-3; J gene: TRBJ2-2; D gene: -; CDR3 DNA: TGTGCCAGCAGCCCCCGCGAGGACACCGGGGAGCTGTTTTTT; CDR3 protein: CASSPREDTGELFF
clone size: few; V gene: TRBV11-2; J gene: TRBJ2-6; D gene: -; CDR3 DNA: TGTGCCAGCAGCTTAGCCCAGGGACACTCTGGGGCCAACGTCCTGACTTTC; CDR3 protein: CASSLAQGHSGANVLTF
clone size: -; V gene: TRBV5-1; J gene: TRBJ2-3; D gene: TRBD1; CDR3 DNA: TGCGCCAGCAGCTTGTACCCGAGGACAGGGAACACAGATACGCAGTATTTT; CDR3 protein: CASSLYPRTGNTDTQYF
clone size: -; V gene: TRBV5-6; J gene: TRBJ2-1; D gene: -; CDR3 DNA: TGTGCCAGCAGCCGGTTGGCGTACTACAATGAGCAGTTCTTC; CDR3 protein: CASSRLAYYNEQFF
clone size: -; V gene: TRBV27; J gene: TRBJ1-1; D gene: TRBD1; CDR3 DNA: TGTGCCAGCAGTTTATGGGCAGGGGGTGCAGATGAAGCTTTCTTT; CDR3 protein: CASSLWAGGADEAFF
clone size: -; V gene: TRBV28; J gene: TRBJ2-6; D gene: -; CDR3 DNA: TGTGCCAGCTCCGGGGGTGATACCGGGGCCAACGTCCTGACTTTC; CDR3 protein: CASSGGDTGANVLTF
clone size: -; V gene: TRBV28; J gene: TRBJ2-1; D gene: -; CDR3 DNA: TGTGCCAGCAGTCCAAGTTACCTCTCCTACAATGAGCAGTTCTTC; CDR3 protein: CASSPSYLSYNEQFF
clone size: -; V gene: TRBV28; J gene: TRBJ2-5; D gene: -; CDR3 DNA: TGTGCCAGCAGTGCCCCAGCAAAAGAGACCCAGTACTTC; CDR3 protein: CASSAPAKETQYF
clone size: -; V gene: TRBV4-2; J gene: TRBJ2-3; D gene: -; CDR3 DNA: TGTGCCAGCAGCCCCACGGAAATTAGCACAGATACGCAGTATTTT; CDR3 protein: CASSPTEISTDTQYF
clone size: -; V gene: TRBV6-5; J gene: TRBJ1-5; D gene: -; CDR3 DNA: TGTGCCAGCAGTTCGGTCGGGAATCAGCCCCAGCATTTT; CDR3 protein: CASSSVGNQPQHF
clone size: -; V gene: TRBV30; J gene: TRBJ2-5; D gene: -; CDR3 DNA: TGTGCCTGGAGTGTACGAGGGGCCAGAAGAGAGACCCAGTACTTC; CDR3 protein: CAWSVRGARRETQYF
clone size: once; V gene: TRBV27; J gene: TRBJ2-1; D gene: TRBD1; CDR3 DNA: TGTGCCAGCAGTTCGCCTTCCAGGGGGCCTACCTACAATGAGCAGTTCTTC; CDR3 protein: CASSSPSRGPTYNEQFF
clone size: -; V gene: TRBV9; J gene: TRBJ1-3; D gene: -; CDR3 DNA: TGTGCCAGCAGCGTGGATCAGTTCGGGCCTGGAAACACCATATATTTT; CDR3 protein: CASSVDQFGPGNTIYF
clone size: -; V gene: TRBV28; J gene: TRBJ2-7; D gene: TRBD2; CDR3 DNA: TGTGCCAGCACCGAACGGGGCGGGAGGACCGACGAGCAGTACTTC; CDR3 protein: CASTERGGRTDEQYF
clone size: -; V gene: TRBV15; J gene: TRBJ2-7; D gene: TRBD1; CDR3 DNA: TGTGCCACCAGCAGAGATACGGGTTACGGACAGGGGGCGCGAAGAGCCGAGCAGTACTTC; CDR3 protein: CATSRDTGYGQGARRAEQYF
clone size: -; V gene: TRBV2; J gene: TRBJ2-2; D gene: -; CDR3 DNA: TGTGCCAGCAGCCGAAGGGAGGCAGGGAAGAACACCGGGGAGCTGTTTTTT; CDR3 protein: CASSRREAGKNTGELFF
clone size: few; V gene: TRBV9; J gene: TRBJ1-1; D gene: -; CDR3 DNA: TGTGCCAGCAGCGTAGCTTCAGACACTGAAGCTTTCTTT; CDR3 protein: CASSVASDTEAFF
clone size: -; V gene: TRBV11-2; J gene: TRBJ2-1; D gene: TRBD2; CDR3 DNA: TGTGCCAGCAGGAAAACCGGGACTAGCGGGACCTACAATGAGCAGTTCTTC; CDR3 protein: CASRKTGTSGTYNEQFF
clone size: -; V gene: TRBV28; J gene: TRBJ1-1; D gene: TRBD1; CDR3 DNA: TGTGCCAGCAGTGCCGACAGGGTACACACTGAAGCTTTCTTT; CDR3 protein: CASSADRVHTEAFF
clone size: -; V gene: TRBV7-9; J gene: TRBJ1-1; D gene: -; CDR3 DNA: TGTGCCAGCAGCTTAGAGGGGGACACTGAAGCTTTCTTT; CDR3 protein: CASSLEGDTEAFF
clone size: -; V gene: TRBV6-1; J gene: TRBJ2-4; D gene: TRBD2; CDR3 DNA: TGTGCCAGCAGTACGGGACTATTAGCCAAAAACATTCAGTACTTC; CDR3 protein: CASSTGLLAKNIQYF
clone size: -; V gene: TRBV4-3; J gene: TRBJ2-1; D gene: -; CDR3 DNA: TGCGCCAGCAGCCAAGGGTCAATGGGACCTATTTACAATGAGCAGTTCTTC; CDR3 protein: CASSQGSMGPIYNEQFF
clone size: few; V gene: TRBV7-6; J gene: TRBJ1-5; D gene: -; CDR3 DNA: TGTGCCAGCAGCTTAGATCCGAGCTTAGGGGCTAGCAATCAGCCCCAGCATTTT; CDR3 protein: CASSLDPSLGASNQPQHF
clone size: -; V gene: TRBV19; J gene: TRBJ1-1; D gene: -; CDR3 DNA: TGTGCCAGTAGTATAGTTACAGGGTTGGTGAACACTGAAGCTTTCTTT; CDR3 protein: CASSIVTGLVNTEAFF
clone size: -; V gene: TRBV18; J gene: TRBJ2-3; D gene: TRBD1; CDR3 DNA: TGTGCCAGCTCACCTGGGACAGGGGGTGATACGCAGTATTTT; CDR3 protein: CASSPGTGGDTQYF
clone size: -; V gene: TRBV7-5; J gene: TRBJ2-7; D gene: -; CDR3 DNA: TGTGCCAGCAGCTTGGGGGCGCCCGAGCAGTACTTC; CDR3 protein: CASSLGAPEQYF
clone size: -; V gene: TRBV28; J gene: TRBJ2-3; D gene: -; CDR3 DNA: TGTGCCAGCAGCCAGGGACGGAGGAAGACAGATACGCAGTATTTT; CDR3 protein: CASSQGRRKTDTQYF
clone size: few; V gene: TRBV5-6; J gene: TRBJ2-3; D gene: -; CDR3 DNA: TGTGCCAGCAGCTTGAGGGATACGCAGTATTTT; CDR3 protein: CASSLRDTQYF
clone size: -; V gene: TRBV7-2; J gene: TRBJ2-1; D gene: TRBD2; CDR3 DNA: TGTGCCAGCAGCTTAGCGGGTAGTAGCGGGAGTCTTAATGAGCAGTTCTTC; CDR3 protein: CASSLAGSSGSLNEQFF
clone size: -; V gene: TRBV28; J gene: TRBJ1-4; D gene: TRBD1; CDR3 DNA: TGTGCCAGCAGCTATCCTATCGATGACCTAGTTGACAGGGCAACTAATGAAAAACTGTTTTTT; CDR3 protein: CASSYPIDDLVDRATNEKLFF
clone size: -; V gene: TRBV7-2; J gene: TRBJ2-7; D gene: -; CDR3 DNA: TGTGCCAGCAGCTTAGATGGTCGGGGCATCTACGAGCAGTACTTC; CDR3 protein: CASSLDGRGIYEQYF